What follows describes a single TCR beta chain. One entry per CDR3 protein results from TCRdb running MiXCR on the 5' RACE reads. The data hold fewer than 650,000 distinct CDR3 sequences, with over 8.5% observed a single time. The data belong to a study of identical twins. Each donor was a healthy Caucasian. The V gene lost 0 bases and the J gene lost 0 bases, with 9 bases spanning the gap. The CDR3 runs 15 residues. Per germline, CDR1 LGHNA and CDR2 YSLEER. The same data also contributed to another study, on yellow fever vaccine responses in identical twins.

The sample consisted of PBMCs. The chain is built from TRBV4-3 and TRBJ2-7; D uncertain. The clonotype originates from a woman in her late teens or twenties in good health. CDR3: CASSQDAFSSYEQYF. The CDR3, as DNA: TGCGCCAGCAGCCAAGATGCTTTTAGCTCCTACGAGCAGTACTTC.